The clone carrying this T cell receptor (beta chain) was observed a few times. Germline and junction disagree at one end, which may indicate a read error. The sample comes from a study of T-cell reconstitution after alpha-beta-depleted transplantation in children. This CDR3 comprises 11 residues. During its preparation, the TCRbeta library received unique molecular identifiers. TCRdb called the PCR reads again in MiXCR, with one record for every CDR3 protein. This sample has about 500,000 distinct CDR3 sequences, with approximately 32% found just once. The TCR comes from a human donor who donated a stem cell graft to a child with aplastic anemia. The J gene is TRBJ2-1, the V gene TRBV12-3 or TRBV12-4, with no clear D. The sample consisted of PBMCs from the stem cell graft donor, taken from the stem cell graft. The CDR3 protein is CASSLTLEPFF. CDR3 in DNA: TGTGCCAGCAGTTTGACCCTAGAGCCGTTCTTC.